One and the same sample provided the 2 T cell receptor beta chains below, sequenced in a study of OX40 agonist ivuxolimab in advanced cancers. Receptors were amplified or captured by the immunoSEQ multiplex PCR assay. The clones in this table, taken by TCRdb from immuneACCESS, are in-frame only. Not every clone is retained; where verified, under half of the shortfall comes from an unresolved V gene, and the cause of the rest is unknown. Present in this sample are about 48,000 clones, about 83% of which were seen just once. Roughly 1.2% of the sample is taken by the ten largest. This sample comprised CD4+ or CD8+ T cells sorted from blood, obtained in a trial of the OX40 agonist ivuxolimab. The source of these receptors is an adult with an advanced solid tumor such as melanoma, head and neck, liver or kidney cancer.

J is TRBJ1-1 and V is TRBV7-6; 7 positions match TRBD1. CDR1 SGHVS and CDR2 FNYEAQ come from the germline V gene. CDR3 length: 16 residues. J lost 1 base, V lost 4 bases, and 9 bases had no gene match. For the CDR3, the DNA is TGTGCCAGCAGCTACCGGACAGGCCCGGGGAACACTGAAGCTTTCTTT. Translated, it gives CASSYRTGPGNTEAFF.

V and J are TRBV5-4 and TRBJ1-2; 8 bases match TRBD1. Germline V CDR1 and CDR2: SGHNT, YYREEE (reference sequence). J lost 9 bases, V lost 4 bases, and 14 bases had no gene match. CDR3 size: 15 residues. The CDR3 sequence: CASSQDLQGARSYTF. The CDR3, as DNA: TGTGCCAGCAGCCAAGATTTGCAGGGGGCGCGTAGCTACACCTTC.